The 8 T cell receptor beta chains given below trace back to one sample, sequenced in a study of T-cell reconstitution after alpha-beta-depleted transplantation in children. Researchers prepared the TCRbeta library using unique molecular identifiers, the study reports. Via MiXCR, TCRdb re-called the PCR reads, giving one row per CDR3 protein. The table includes around 370,000 distinct CDR3 sequences, 10% detected once. Sequences were derived from PBMCs from the stem cell graft donor, sampled from the stem cell graft. The source of these receptors is a human donor who donated a stem cell graft to a child with acute lymphoblastic leukemia.

In its sample, this clonotype was seen many times. V and J are TRBV7-9 and TRBJ2-1; D might be TRBD1 (5 bases). The CDR3 runs 16 residues. Trimming left V 5 bases short and J 5 bases short, with 19 bases between. Germline V gene sequence: CDR1 SEHNR, CDR2 FQNEAQ (reference sequence). In nucleotides, the CDR3 is TGTGCCAGCAGCGCGTGGGGCTGGCAACAGAACAATGAGCAGTTCTTC. Translated, it gives CASSAWGWQQNNEQFF.

This clonotype appeared many times. The V gene is TRBV15, the J gene TRBJ2-3; 9 nucleotides line up with TRBD1. CDR1 and CDR2 (germline): LNHNV, YYDKDF (reference sequence). The CDR3 length is 15 residues. V gave up 7 bases and J gave up 0 bases; unmatched junction bases: 5. The CDR3 is CATTRDRASTDTQYF. The CDR3 DNA reads TGTGCCACCACCAGGGACAGGGCTAGCACAGATACGCAGTATTTT.

The chain joins TRBV9 to TRBJ2-1; the match to TRBD2 covers 8 bases. The V segment lost 6 bases and the J segment 3 bases; nucleotides outside the gene matches: 8. The CDR3 runs to 15 residues. The germline CDR1 and CDR2 sequences are SGDLS and YYNGEE. This CDR3 is CASTGIAGRYNEQFF. CDR3 sequence (DNA): TGTGCCAGCACCGGGATAGCGGGGCGCTACAATGAGCAGTTCTTC.

This clonotype was counted ten times or more. The chain combines TRBV4-1 with TRBJ2-7, with D unclear. From germline, CDR1 is MGHRA and CDR2 YSYEKL. CDR3 length: 13 amino acids. Trimming took off 3 bases at V and 4 bases at J, with 10 bases between the two ends. In DNA form, the CDR3 reads TGCGCCAGCAGCCAGAGCACAGAATACGAGCAGTACTTC. Protein sequence: CASSQSTEYEQYF.

This clonotype was recorded a few times. The V call is TRBV20-1, the J call TRBJ2-7, with 11 bases matching TRBD1. This CDR3 has 14 residues. CDR1 and CDR2 from the germline V gene are DFQATT and SNEGSKA (reference sequence). The junction had 8 bases not matched to a gene; V was cut back by 5 bases and J by 5 bases. The CDR3 spells CSAGDRGLYDEQYF. CDR3 bases: TGCAGTGCTGGGGACAGGGGGTTGTATGACGAGCAGTACTTC.

This clonotype has more than one count but fewer than ten. This chain links TRBV5-1 with TRBJ1-5, with TRBD1 matching 8 bases. The germline gives CDR1 SGHRS, CDR2 YFSETQ. V dropped 0 bases and J dropped 9; count of bases not matched to a gene: 14. There are 17 residues in the CDR3. The CDR3 DNA reads as TGCGCCAGCAGCTTGGCCCCCGGACAGGGCCTATCCGCGCCCCAGCATTTT. Translated: CASSLAPGQGLSAPQHF.

Concerning this clonotype: A much larger clonotype is one base distant, so this may be a read error. The V gene is TRBV6-1, the J gene TRBJ2-1; maybe TRBD2 (5 bases). Germline V gene data show CDR1 as MNHNS and CDR2 as SASEGT. This CDR3 has 13 residues. For the CDR3, the DNA is TGTCCCAGCAGTCGAGGGCGGGCCAATGAGCAGTTCTTC. It specifies CPSSRGRANEQFF.

This chain joins TRBV15 and TRBJ2-2; D is ambiguous. The CDR3 covers 15 residues. The germline V gene has CDR1 LNHNV and CDR2 YYDKDF (reference sequence). Trimming cost V 3 bases and J 0 bases, with 8 bases left between them. CDR3 loop: CATSSDASNTGELFF. The CDR3 DNA reads TGTGCCACCAGCAGCGACGCTTCGAACACCGGGGAGCTGTTTTTT.